This T cell receptor beta chain stems from a study of T cell changes during pregnancy in multiple sclerosis. The CDR3 contains 14 residues. Trimming removed 4 bases from V and 10 bases from J, with 17 bases in between. Germline V CDR1 and CDR2: MGHRA, YSYEKL. Method: immunoSEQ multiplex PCR; TCRdb's copy keeps in-frame clones and lacks some. The table lists 40,000 to 45,000 clones, about nine tenths of them singletons. The input for sequencing was CD4+ T cells from peripheral blood mononuclear cells, taken before pregnancy. V is TRBV4-1 and J is TRBJ2-1, with D possibly matching TRBD1 (6 bases). This TCR came from a female donor with multiple sclerosis, enrolled in a pregnancy study. The CDR3 coding sequence is TGCGCCAGCAGCCTCAGGGGCTCCTCGGGAGAGCAGTTCTTC. Amino acids: CASSLRGSSGEQFF.